The 4 T cell receptor beta chains given below trace back to one sample, sequenced in a study of response to subunit inactivated influenza vaccine. One entry per CDR3 protein, called by TCRdb with MiXCR from the RT-PCR reads. This sample carries about 700,000 distinct CDR3 sequences, around a sixth of them seen once, and the ten largest clones take 11%. Sample: PBMCs from blood, taken roughly 12 days after vaccination. The source is a man between 45 and 60 years old who received an inactivated influenza vaccine.

This clonotype was counted only a few times. This rearrangement joins TRBV12-3 or TRBV12-4 to TRBJ2-1; D ambiguous. CDR3 length: 15 residues. Trimming cost V 3 bases and J 1 base, with 10 bases left between them. The CDR3: CASSFGVVSYNEQFF. As DNA, the CDR3 is TGTGCCAGCAGTTTTGGGGTAGTTTCCTACAATGAGCAGTTCTTC.

This clonotype was seen at least ten times. The CDR3 region has the DNA TGCAGTGCTCCTTGGCGGGGCCCCAGCGATGAGCAGTTCTTC. This encodes CSAPWRGPSDEQFF. The chain joins TRBV20-1 to TRBJ2-1; D might be TRBD2 (6 bases). From germline, CDR1 is DFQATT and CDR2 SNEGSKA (reference sequence). Trimming left V 5 bases short and J 8 bases short, with 19 bases between. The CDR3 has 14 residues.

This clonotype has at least ten counts. This chain uses TRBV5-8 with TRBJ2-1; no clear D gene. Germline V gene data show CDR1 as SGHTS and CDR2 as YDEGEE. Trimming removed 6 bases from V and 0 bases from J, with 10 bases in between. CDR3 length: 14 amino acids. CDR3 amino acids: CASTLMSSYNEQFF. The CDR3 DNA reads TGTGCCAGCACCCTTATGAGCTCCTACAATGAGCAGTTCTTC.

This clonotype occurred once. The chain couples TRBV7-8 to TRBJ2-1; TRBD2 matches 8 bases. The CDR3 consists of 18 residues. From germline, CDR1 is SGHVS and CDR2 FQNEAQ. After removal of 2 bases from V and 7 bases from J, the junction contained 16 bases not matched to a gene. Here the CDR3 reads CASSLRGGGAGVRNEQFF. DNA of the CDR3: TGTGCCAGCAGCTTACGCGGTGGTGGAGCGGGAGTTCGGAATGAGCAGTTCTTC.